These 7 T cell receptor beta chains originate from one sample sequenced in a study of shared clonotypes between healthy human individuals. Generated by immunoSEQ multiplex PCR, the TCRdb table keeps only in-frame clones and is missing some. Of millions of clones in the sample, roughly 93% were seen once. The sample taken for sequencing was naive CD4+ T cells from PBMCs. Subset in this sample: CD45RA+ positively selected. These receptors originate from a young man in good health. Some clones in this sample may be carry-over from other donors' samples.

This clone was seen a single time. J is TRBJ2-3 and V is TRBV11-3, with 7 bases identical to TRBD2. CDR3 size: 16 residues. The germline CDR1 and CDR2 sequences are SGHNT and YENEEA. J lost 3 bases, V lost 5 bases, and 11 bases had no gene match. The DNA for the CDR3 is TGTGCCAGCAGCCTACTTGCGGGAGCAGGAACAGATACGCAGTATTTT. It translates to CASSLLAGAGTDTQYF.

The CDR3 DNA follows: TGTGCCAGCAGCCCCGGGACGGCGGGAGAGAAGTCCTACGAGCAGTACTTC. This encodes CASSPGTAGEKSYEQYF. The J gene is TRBJ2-7, the V gene TRBV13, with 7 bases that match TRBD2. The CDR3 spans 17 residues. Germline loops: CDR1 PRHDT, CDR2 FYEKMQ (reference sequence). V dropped 5 bases and J dropped 1; count of bases not matched to a gene: 14.

This CDR3 reads CSVVPAPKRGEQYF. The CDR3 DNA follows: TGCAGCGTTGTGCCAGCGCCCAAACGCGGCGAGCAGTACTTC. The chain is built from TRBV29-1 and TRBJ2-7; D gene ambiguous. From germline, CDR1 is SQVTM and CDR2 ANQGSEA. The CDR3 spans 14 residues. Trimming pared 4 bases from V and 6 bases from J, leaving 19 bases between.

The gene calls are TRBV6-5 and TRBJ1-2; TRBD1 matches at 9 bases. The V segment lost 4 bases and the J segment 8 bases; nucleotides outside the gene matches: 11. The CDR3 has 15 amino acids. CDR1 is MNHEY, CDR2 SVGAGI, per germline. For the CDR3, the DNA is TGTGCCAGCAGTTCGCTAGATTTGACAGGGGGAGGCTACACCTTC. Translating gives CASSSLDLTGGGYTF.

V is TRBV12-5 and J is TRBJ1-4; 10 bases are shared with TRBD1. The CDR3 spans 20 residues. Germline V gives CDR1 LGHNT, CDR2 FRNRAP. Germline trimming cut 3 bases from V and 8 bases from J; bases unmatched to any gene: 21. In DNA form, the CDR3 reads TGTGCTAGTGGTTTCCCCTTGCTTGCGGGACAGGGGCTCGCGGGCGAAAAACTGTTTTTT. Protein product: CASGFPLLAGQGLAGEKLFF.

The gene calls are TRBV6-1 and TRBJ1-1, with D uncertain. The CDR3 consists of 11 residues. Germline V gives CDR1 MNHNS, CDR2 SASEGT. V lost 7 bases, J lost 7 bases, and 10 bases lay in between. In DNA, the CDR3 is TGTGCCAGCACTTTTATGGGTGAAGCTTTCTTT. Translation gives CASTFMGEAFF.

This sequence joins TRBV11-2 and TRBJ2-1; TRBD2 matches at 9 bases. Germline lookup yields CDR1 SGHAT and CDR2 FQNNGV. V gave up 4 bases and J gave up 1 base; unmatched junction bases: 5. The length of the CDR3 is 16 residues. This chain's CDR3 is CASSSPAGGSYNEQFF. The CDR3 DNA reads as TGTGCCAGCAGCTCGCCAGCGGGAGGATCCTACAATGAGCAGTTCTTC.